The text below deals with one T cell receptor (beta chain). Trimming cost V 2 bases and J 6 bases, with 9 bases left between them. This CDR3 has 12 amino acids. Germline V gives CDR1 GTSNPN, CDR2 SVGIG (reference sequence). Sequencing relied on a cDNA template that was reverse transcribed from extracted RNA. Data came from immunoSEQ multiplex PCR; TCRdb stores just in-frame clones and leaves some out. The sample includes approximately 180,000 clones, approximately 59% of them seen just once. This record belongs to a study of CD8+ T cells in alopecia areata. The treatment was: oral pan-JAK inhibitor, 5-10 mg twice daily.

This TCR was sampled from a human donor with alopecia areata. J is TRBJ2-3 and V is TRBV30; D is undetermined. The specimen comprised CD4+ T cells sorted from blood, sampled between weeks 55 and 65, from a patient treated with tofacitinib. CDR3 nucleotides: TGTGCCTGGAGTCCCCTCGCGGATACGCAGTATTTT. It encodes CAWSPLADTQYF.